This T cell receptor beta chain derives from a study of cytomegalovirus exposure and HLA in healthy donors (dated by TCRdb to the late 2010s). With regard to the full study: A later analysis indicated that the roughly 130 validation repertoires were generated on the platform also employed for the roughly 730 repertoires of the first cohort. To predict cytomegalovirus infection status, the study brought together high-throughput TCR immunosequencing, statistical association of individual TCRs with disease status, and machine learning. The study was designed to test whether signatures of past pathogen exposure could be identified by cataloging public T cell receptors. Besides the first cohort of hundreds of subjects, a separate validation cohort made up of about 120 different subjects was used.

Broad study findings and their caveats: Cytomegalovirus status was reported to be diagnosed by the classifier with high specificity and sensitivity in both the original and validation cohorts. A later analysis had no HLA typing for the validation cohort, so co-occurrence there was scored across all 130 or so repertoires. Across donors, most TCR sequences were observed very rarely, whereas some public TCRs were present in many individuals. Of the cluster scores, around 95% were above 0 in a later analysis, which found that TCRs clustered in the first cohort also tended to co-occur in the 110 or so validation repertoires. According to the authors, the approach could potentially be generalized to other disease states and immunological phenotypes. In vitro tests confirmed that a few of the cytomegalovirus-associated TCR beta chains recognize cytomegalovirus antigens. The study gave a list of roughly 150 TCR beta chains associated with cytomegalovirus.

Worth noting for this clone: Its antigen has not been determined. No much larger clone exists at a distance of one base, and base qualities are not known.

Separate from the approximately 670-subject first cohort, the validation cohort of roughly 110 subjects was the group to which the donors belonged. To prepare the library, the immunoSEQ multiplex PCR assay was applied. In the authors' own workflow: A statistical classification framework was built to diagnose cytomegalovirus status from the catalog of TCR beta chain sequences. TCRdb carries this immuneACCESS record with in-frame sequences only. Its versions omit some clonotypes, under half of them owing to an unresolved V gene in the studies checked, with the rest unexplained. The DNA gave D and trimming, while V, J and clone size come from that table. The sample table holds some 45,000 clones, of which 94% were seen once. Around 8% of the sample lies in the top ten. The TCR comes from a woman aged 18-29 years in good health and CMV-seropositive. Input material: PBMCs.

The nucleotides are TGTGCCAGCAGCTTCGATCTAGGCCGGAGTAAAGAGACCCAGTACTTC. It translates to CASSFDLGRSKETQYF. The V and J genes are TRBV5-4 and TRBJ2-5, with an unclear D gene assignment. The germline V gene (reference sequence) provides CDR1 SGHNT and CDR2 YYREEE. The CDR3 measures 16 amino acids from cysteine to phenylalanine. Solely the CDR3 DNA is kept, with 48 bases framed from the first base. The germline ends are 17 bases apart after V is trimmed by 2 bases and J by 3 bases.